Reported below is one T cell receptor beta chain. This clone's antigen is unknown. Per-nucleotide qualities are absent, and no much larger clonotype sits a single base away. Libraries were built with the immunoSEQ multiplex PCR assay. Some 9.9 x 10^4 TCR templates per sample were assayed by the deep sequencing platform. Genomic DNA extracted from sorted T cells was used for TCRbeta CDR3 sequencing. The original pipeline was this. The R programming language was used for the clonal analysis of the TCRbeta CDR3 data. Unstimulated samples were compared with post-reaction CFSE-low samples to define alloreactive CD4+ and CD8+ clones. Regulatory or non-regulatory origin was assigned to alloreactive CD4+ clones by matching of sequences to sorted unstimulated Treg and non-Treg repertoires. TCRdb holds this immuneACCESS table with in-frame rearrangements only. Some clones are missing; in checked studies, unresolved V genes explain under half, and the rest has no known cause. That table gives V, J and clone size, and the DNA gave D and trimming. This sample comprises more than 85,000 clones, 90% to 95% of them detected only once. Together, the top ten hold around 0.3% of the sample.

The data were obtained in a study of siplizumab effects on memory and regulatory T cells (dated by TCRdb to about 2019). A note on the overall study: The effect of the anti-CD2 antibody siplizumab on alloreactive T-cell subsets was examined in allogeneic mixed lymphocyte reactions constructed from human PBMCs. Broad study findings and their caveats: Sequences below about 10^-5 frequency were poorly captured, so only a minor fraction of alloreactive clones could be mapped to unstimulated subsets. Unstimulated naive T cells appeared more diverse than memory T cells, and naive cells seemed to contribute substantially to the alloresponse. Siplizumab significantly reduced the cumulative frequency of alloreactive sequences traceable to unstimulated CD4+ memory T cells. Of the alloreactive CD4+ clones that could be mapped, the Treg-derived share averaged about 70% with siplizumab compared with approximately 30% in control reactions. Roughly 75-97% of proliferating CD4+ or CD8+ clones could not be assigned a naive or memory phenotype. No functional confirmation was obtained for the suppressive function of proliferating Tregs from siplizumab cultures.

TCRbeta CDR3 sequencing was performed on sorted unstimulated T cells and on proliferating T cells recovered from mixed lymphocyte reactions. Fresh whole blood from approximately ten HLA-typed healthy donors was used to isolate PBMCs. CDR1 and CDR2, looked up from the germline V gene (reference sequence), are LNHDA and SQIVND. The CDR3 spans 13 residues, from the cysteine through the phenylalanine. Kept here is only the CDR3 DNA, which spans 39 bases and is read in frame from base 1. V sheds 7 bases and J sheds 5 bases, leaving 14 bases between their ends. The specimen was CD4+ T cells sorted from blood. In this chain, TRBV19 is recombined with TRBJ1-2; a tentative D call is TRBD1 (5 bases match). This clonotype was obtained from a human donor in good health. The DNA is as follows: TGTGCCAGTAAAGGGCGGGGACTATATGGCTACACCTTC. Its protein product is CASKGRGLYGYTF.